What follows are 5 T cell receptor beta chains derived from one specimen sequenced in a study of shared T cell receptors in the human thymus. The protocol was immunoSEQ multiplex PCR, while the TCRdb copy is restricted to in-frame clones and leaves out a portion. The sample lists approximately 490,000 clones; 75% to 80% were seen once. The same specimen was also included in a second study, on human thymus T cells.

Sequencing used thymocytes. These receptors all stem from a boy younger than two with a congenital heart defect.

The rearrangement joins TRBV11-3 to TRBJ2-1, with TRBD1 identical over 8 bases. V shed 4 bases and J 10 bases; nucleotides not matched to a gene: 6. The V gene's germline CDR1 is SGHNT and CDR2 YENEEA. This CDR3 spans 13 amino acids. The CDR3 nucleotides are TGTGCCAGCAGCTCCTTTCGACAGGGGGAGCAGTTCTTC. Its protein product is CASSSFRQGEQFF.

The chain uses TRBV28 and TRBJ2-7; 7 bases are a match to TRBD2. Germline-derived CDR1 and CDR2 are MDHEN and SYDVKM. The CDR3 has 15 amino acids. Germline trimming cut 6 bases from V and 2 bases from J; bases unmatched to any gene: 10. The CDR3 loop reads CASRLAWGRAYEQYF. Here the CDR3 DNA reads TGTGCCAGCAGACTAGCGTGGGGGAGGGCCTACGAGCAGTACTTC. Combining the CDR3 with reference TRBV28 and TRBJ2-7 gives the whole variable domain DVKVTQSSRYLVKRTGEKVFLECVQDMDHENMFWYRQDPGLGLRLIYFSYDVKMKEKGDIPEGYSVSREKKERFSLILESASTNQTSMYLCASRLAWGRAYEQYFGPGTRLTVT.

The chain combines TRBV20-1 with TRBJ1-2; D unclear. The CDR3 extends over 11 amino acids. V dropped 6 bases and J dropped 3 bases, with 8 bases sitting between them. The germline CDR1 and CDR2 sequences are DFQATT and SNEGSKA (reference sequence). The CDR3 protein is CSAKEDYGYTF. CDR3 bases: TGCAGTGCCAAGGAGGACTATGGCTACACCTTC.

The chain joins TRBV11-3 to TRBJ2-7; D possibly corresponds to TRBD1 (6 bases). Germline CDR1 SGHNT, CDR2 YENEEA. This CDR3 contains 12 residues. The ends were cut back, 9 bases at V and 2 bases at J, with 11 bases in the middle. The CDR3 nucleotides are TGTGCCAGTCAGGGGACCACCTACGAGCAGTACTTC. Translation: CASQGTTYEQYF. Full variable domain (remainder filled in from reference TRBV11-3 and TRBJ2-7): EAGVVQSPRYKIIEKKQPVAFWCNPISGHNTLYWYLQNLGQGPELLIRYENEEAVDDSQLPKDRFSAERLKGVDSTLKIQPAELGDSAVYLCASQGTTYEQYFGPGTRLTVT.

This sequence joins TRBV29-1 and TRBJ1-2; maybe TRBD1 (6 bases). The CDR3 has 13 amino acids. The ends were cut back, 6 bases at V and 4 bases at J, with 15 bases in the middle. CDR1 is SQVTM and CDR2 is ANQGSEA in the germline V gene. CDR3 residues: CSVRRDNSYGYTF. Written as DNA, the CDR3 is TGCAGCGTCCGACGGGACAATTCCTATGGCTACACCTTC.